This TCR beta chain was identified during a study of blood T cell repertoires in COVID-19. The overall study: COVID-19 samples, acute and convalescent, were from the United States, Italy and Spain.

Across over 20 US areas, participants ranged in age from 18 to 89 years. Recovered participants had two consecutive negative NP/OP PCR tests, healthcare professional clearance, or symptom resolution. V was pared by 1 base and J by 2 bases, with 6 bases of the junction left unmatched. The germline CDR1 and CDR2 sequences are SGHDT and YYEEEE. The CDR3 totals 16 residues. TCRdb's table, derived via immunoSEQ multiplex PCR, lists solely in-frame clones and lacks some. Among 150,000 to 200,000 clones, around 80% were seen once, and the ten largest hold 10% to 15%. The receptor comes from a woman aged 60-75 years who had recovered from COVID-19. The genes are TRBV5-6 and TRBJ2-1; 7 bases fit TRBD2. Material: PBMCs or T cells enriched from blood (not recorded which). This CDR3 reads CASSLFRGSTYNEQFF. CDR3 DNA sequence: TGTGCCAGCAGCTTGTTCCGCGGGAGTACCTACAATGAGCAGTTCTTC.